The subject of this entry is one T cell receptor (beta chain). Amplification of TCR beta CDR3 regions used RNA as the template. The primer set for the first-round RT-PCR of the TCR CDR3 was HTBI. TCRdb independently ran MiXCR on the multiplex PCR reads; one entry per CDR3 protein. Altogether 450,000 to 600,000 distinct CDR3 sequences are present, approximately 14% being singletons, with the ten largest covering over 11%. This record belongs to a study of T cells in Graves' hyperthyroidism and ophthalmopathy. The TCR was taken from a woman between 40 and 50 years old with Graves' hyperthyroidism. Material: blood.

The DNA for the CDR3 is TGTGCCAGCAGCTTAGAGGGCGGGAGATGGGATACGCAGTATTTT. Protein: CASSLEGGRWDTQYF. The V call is TRBV11-2, the J call TRBJ2-3; TRBD2 matches 7 bases. With V trimmed by 0 bases and J by 6 bases, 6 bases remained unmatched. The germline gives CDR1 SGHAT, CDR2 FQNNGV. CDR3 size: 15 residues. The whole variable domain, filled in from reference TRBV11-2 and TRBJ2-3, reads EAGVAQSPRYKIIEKRQSVAFWCNPISGHATLYWYQQILGQGPKLLIQFQNNGVVDDSQLPKDRFSAERLKGVDSTLKIQPAKLEDSAVYLCASSLEGGRWDTQYFGPGTRLTVL.